By share, the clone carrying this T cell receptor beta chain counts as medium-sized. TCRdb keeps only in-frame clones here, not all; method: immunoSEQ multiplex PCR. Of about 11,000 clones in the sample, 78% were seen once. Treatment: randomized to nivolumab then ipilimumab (arm A) or the reverse (arm B). PBMC sorting kept live CD3+CD8+ cells without CD19 or CD56. The sample originates from a study of sequential checkpoint blockade in melanoma. CDR1 and CDR2 (germline): MRHNA, SNTAGT. The V end was cut by 0 bases, the J end by 0 bases, with 9 bases between. The CDR3 has 16 residues. Specimen: CD8+ T cells sorted from blood (inferred from file names), collected from a patient given nivolumab and ipilimumab in sequence. The TCR originated in a human donor with melanoma. This chain links TRBV6-4 with TRBJ2-1, with D maybe TRBD2 (6 bases). The DNA for the CDR3 is TGTGCCAGCAGTGACTCGGGGGGTAGCTCCTACAATGAGCAGTTCTTC. Amino acids: CASSDSGGSSYNEQFF.